This T cell receptor (beta chain) was found in a study of shared clonotypes between healthy human individuals. The CDR3 totals 16 residues. With 6 bases clipped from V and 6 bases from J, the junction kept 13 bases outside the gene matches. Germline CDR1 is ENHRY and CDR2 is SYGVKD. The data were produced by immunoSEQ multiplex PCR, yet TCRdb's version contains in-frame clones alone and is incomplete. This sample has over a million clones, with roughly 95% found just once. The J gene is TRBJ2-3, the V gene TRBV10-3, with 9 positions matching TRBD2. The sample consisted of naive CD4+ T cells sorted from blood. The subset here: CD45RA+ positively selected. This clonotype was obtained from a man younger than 45 in good health. The CDR3 protein is CAISRTGLASVDTQYF. In DNA, the CDR3 is TGTGCCATCAGCCGCACAGGACTAGCGTCGGTGGATACGCAGTATTTT.